The 30 T cell receptor beta chains given below trace back to one sample, sequenced in a study of T-cell memory formation after mild COVID-19. In TCRdb, the 5' RACE reads were re-called with MiXCR into one record per CDR3 protein. The top ten hold around a fifth of the sample, which has 250,000 to 300,000 distinct CDR3 sequences, around a sixth seen once. Material for sequencing was PBMCs or a T cell subset sorted from them (not recorded which). These receptor sequences come from a man between 18 and 35 years old who had mild COVID-19 (a few samples of this study predate the infection). Cell type and time point are not known.

This clonotype was found a few times. This chain uses TRBV9 with TRBJ2-1, with 8 bases aligning to TRBD2. V lost 0 bases to trimming and J lost 9 bases; unmatched junction nucleotides: 11. The CDR3 has 16 residues. CDR1 is SGDLS and CDR2 is YYNGEE in the germline V gene. The CDR3, as DNA: TGTGCCAGCAGCGTAGTTTCCAGCGGGGGAAAGGGTGAGCAGTTCTTC. The encoded protein is CASSVVSSGGKGEQFF. The variable domain in full, completed from reference TRBV9 and TRBJ2-1, reads DSGVTQTPKHLITATGQRVTLRCSPRSGDLSVYWYQQSLDQGLQFLIQYYNGEERAKGNILERFSAQQFPDLHSELNLSSLELGDSALYFCASSVVSSGGKGEQFFGPGTRLTVL.

This clonotype was observed a single time. The rearrangement joins TRBV6-1 to TRBJ2-7; 10 positions match TRBD1. The germline gives CDR1 MNHNS, CDR2 SASEGT. V shed 2 bases, J shed 6 bases, and the junction held 4 bases outside the gene matches. The CDR3 consists of 14 residues. The CDR3 sequence: CASSERDRGPEQYF. The CDR3 bases are TGTGCCAGCAGTGAACGGGACAGGGGTCCCGAGCAGTACTTC.

This chain links TRBV11-2 with TRBJ1-1; maybe TRBD1 (5 bases). In germline, CDR1 is SGHAT, CDR2 FQNNGV. The CDR3 covers 15 residues. The V end lost 3 bases, the J end lost 1 base, and 12 bases lay between the germline ends. The CDR3 loop is CASSFNPGGNTEAFF. The CDR3, as DNA: TGTGCCAGCAGCTTTAATCCGGGGGGGAACACTGAAGCTTTCTTT.

This clonotype was detected a few times. V is TRBV12-3 or TRBV12-4 and J is TRBJ1-1, with 7 bases that match TRBD1. Unmatched junction bases numbered 10, after V lost 5 bases and J lost 7 bases. The CDR3 totals 14 residues. The CDR3 is CASSLHDRENEAFF. The CDR3 DNA is TGTGCCAGCAGTCTTCACGACAGGGAGAATGAAGCTTTCTTT.

The V call is TRBV11-2, the J call TRBJ2-5; 13 bases line up with TRBD2. Germline CDR1 is SGHAT and CDR2 is FQNNGV. V was pared by 3 bases and J by 3 bases, with 4 bases of the junction left unmatched. This CDR3 region has 16 residues. CDR3 amino acids: CASSLTSGGPEETQYF. The CDR3 DNA reads as TGTGCCAGCAGCTTGACTAGCGGGGGGCCAGAAGAGACCCAGTACTTC.

This clonotype has ten or more counts. The chain combines TRBV5-1 with TRBJ2-1; no clear D. This CDR3 comprises 14 residues. V shed 0 bases and J shed 4 bases, with 8 bases lying between them. Germline-derived CDR1 and CDR2 are SGHRS and YFSETQ. Here the CDR3 reads CASSLEPRYNEQFF. The CDR3 DNA sequence: TGCGCCAGCAGCTTGGAACCTAGGTACAATGAGCAGTTCTTC.

The genes are TRBV4-1 and TRBJ2-1, with D tentatively TRBD1 (6 bases). This CDR3 is 14 amino acids long. Deletions cut 0 bases from V and 8 bases from J, with 11 bases between. CDR1 MGHRA and CDR2 YSYEKL come from the germline V gene. The CDR3 DNA is TGCGCCAGCAGCCAAGAGGGGGCGTGGGATGAGCAGTTCTTC. This codes for CASSQEGAWDEQFF.

The chain carries TRBV6-5 and TRBJ1-5, with TRBD1 as a possible D gene (5 bases). Germline CDR1 reads MNHEY; CDR2 reads SVGAGI. V shed 4 bases and J shed 1 base, with 11 bases lying between them. This CDR3 spans 15 amino acids. CDR3 coding DNA: TGTGCCAGCAGTTCAGCCGCAGGGAGCAATCAGCCCCAGCATTTT. Protein sequence: CASSSAAGSNQPQHF.

This clonotype was recorded many times. The CDR3 sequence: CASSLLVGTEAFF. The DNA of the CDR3 is TGCGCCAGCAGCCTCCTCGTGGGGACTGAAGCTTTCTTT. The chain links TRBV4-1 to TRBJ1-1; the D is unclear. CDR1 is MGHRA, CDR2 YSYEKL, per germline. Trimming left V 4 bases short and J 5 bases short, with 11 bases between. The CDR3 has 13 residues.

This clonotype occurred many times. The chain couples TRBV7-6 to TRBJ2-3; D might be TRBD1 (6 bases). CDR1 and CDR2 (germline): SGHVS, FNYEAQ. V was clipped by 4 bases and J by 7 bases, with 18 bases between them. The CDR3 has 15 amino acids. The CDR3 loop is CASSSGAGAGNTQYF. DNA for the CDR3: TGTGCCAGCAGCTCAGGGGCAGGAGCCGGGAATACGCAGTATTTT. The complete variable domain, with remaining parts taken from reference TRBV7-6 and TRBJ2-3, reads GAGVSQSPRYKVTKRGQDVALRCDPISGHVSLYWYRQALGQGPEFLTYFNYEAQQDKSGLPNDRFSAERPEGSISTLTIQRTEQRDSAMYRCASSSGAGAGNTQYFGPGTRLTVL.

Many counts were recorded for this clonotype. The chain carries TRBV5-1 and TRBJ1-1, with 8 bases that match TRBD1. Germline-derived CDR1 and CDR2 are SGHRS and YFSETQ. After removal of 0 bases from V and 3 bases from J, the junction contained 7 bases not matched to a gene. The CDR3 has 16 amino acids. The DNA of the CDR3 is TGCGCCAGCAGCTTGGGCCCACAACAGGGGGACACTGAAGCTTTCTTT. Amino acid sequence: CASSLGPQQGDTEAFF.

The genes are TRBV9 and TRBJ2-5; 12 nucleotides line up with TRBD2. V was clipped by 1 base and J by 2 bases; unmatched bases: 6. Germline-derived CDR1 and CDR2 are SGDLS and YYNGEE. This CDR3 spans 17 amino acids. The chain's CDR3 is CASSVRLAGDPQETQYF. The CDR3 coding sequence is TGTGCCAGCAGCGTAAGACTAGCGGGGGACCCGCAAGAGACCCAGTACTTC.

V usage is TRBV19 and J usage is TRBJ2-1, with D possibly being TRBD1 or TRBD2 (6 bases each). Per germline, CDR1 LNHDA and CDR2 SQIVND (reference sequence). This CDR3 region has 14 residues. Trimming left V 5 bases short and J 7 bases short, with 15 bases between. The CDR3 sequence: CASSRPGAGNEQFF. For the CDR3, the DNA is TGTGCCAGTAGTCGCCCGGGGGCAGGGAATGAGCAGTTCTTC.

This clonotype came up a few times. V gene TRBV6-5 combines with J gene TRBJ2-7; D unclear. Germline V CDR1 and CDR2: MNHEY, SVGAGI. The CDR3 runs to 14 residues. V shed 5 bases and J shed 4 bases, with 15 bases lying between them. The CDR3 spells CASSRTATGYEQYF. The DNA of the CDR3 is TGTGCCAGCAGTCGCACGGCCACCGGTTACGAGCAGTACTTC.

This clonotype was detected a few times. The genes are TRBV7-9 and TRBJ1-1; D perhaps matches TRBD1 (6 bases). CDR3 length equals 16 residues. CDR1 is SEHNR and CDR2 is FQNEAQ in the germline V gene (reference sequence). V dropped 3 bases and J dropped 0 bases, with 14 bases sitting between them. CDR3 nucleotides: TGTGCCAGCAGCTTTTTACCGGGACAACTGAACACTGAAGCTTTCTTT. Protein sequence: CASSFLPGQLNTEAFF.

The chain joins TRBV6-5 to TRBJ1-6; a possible D gene is TRBD1 (5 bases). The CDR3 covers 13 residues. The V and J ends lost 0 bases and 10 bases respectively, with 7 bases between them. The germline gives CDR1 MNHEY, CDR2 SVGAGI. CDR3 in amino acids: CASSYSGPSPLHF. The CDR3 DNA follows: TGTGCCAGCAGTTACTCGGGACCCTCACCCCTCCACTTT.

The V and J genes are TRBV4-1 and TRBJ1-2; perhaps TRBD1 as D (6 bases). The CDR3 totals 11 residues. The germline V gene encodes CDR1 MGHRA and CDR2 YSYEKL. V lost 4 bases to trimming and J lost 8 bases, with 8 bases between them. In nucleotides, the CDR3 is TGCGCCAGCAGCCGAGGGGGGGGCTACACCTTC. Protein product: CASSRGGGYTF.

Remarks on this clonotype: One junction end does not reproduce the germline sequence, and a read error may be involved. The chain uses TRBV27 and TRBJ2-6; D may correspond to TRBD1 or TRBD2 (6 bases each). CDR1 MNHEY and CDR2 SMNVEV come from the germline V gene (reference sequence). The CDR3 length is 15 residues. CDR3 sequence (DNA): TGCGCCAGCAGCCTAAGGGGGGACGGGGCCAACGTCCTGACTTTC. As protein: CASSLRGDGANVLTF.

This clonotype was observed a few times. This chain connects TRBV28 to TRBJ1-1; D ambiguous. Trimming shortened V by 5 bases and J by 1 base, and 8 bases separated the two germline ends. This CDR3 contains 13 residues. Germline V CDR1 and CDR2: MDHEN, SYDVKM. This CDR3 is CASSPPKNTEAFF. For the CDR3, the DNA is TGTGCCAGCAGTCCCCCAAAGAACACTGAAGCTTTCTTT.

This clonotype has only a few counts. The chain couples TRBV5-1 to TRBJ1-1, with D possibly being TRBD1 (6 bases). The V gene lost 3 bases and the J gene lost 1 base, with 13 bases spanning the gap. Germline CDR1 and CDR2: SGHRS and YFSETQ. The CDR3 consists of 15 residues. This CDR3 reads CASSSTGHPNTEAFF. The CDR3 DNA reads as TGCGCCAGCAGCTCGACGGGACACCCGAACACTGAAGCTTTCTTT.

V gene TRBV27 combines with J gene TRBJ2-7, with TRBD1 as a possible D gene (6 bases). CDR3 length: 15 amino acids. V lost 3 bases and J lost 0, with 12 bases in between. Germline-derived CDR1 and CDR2 are MNHEY and SMNVEV (reference sequence). The CDR3 sequence: CASSLSQGISYEQYF. CDR3 bases: TGTGCCAGCAGTTTGTCACAGGGCATCTCCTACGAGCAGTACTTC.

The sample holds a few counts of this clonotype. The chain carries TRBV9 and TRBJ2-5, with D perhaps matching TRBD2 (5 bases). Trimming took 0 bases from V and 5 from J, leaving 11 bases between them. The CDR3 has 14 amino acids. Germline values: CDR1 SGDLS, CDR2 YYNGEE. The CDR3 DNA sequence: TGTGCCAGCAGCGTAGACTCGTGGGAGGAGACCCAGTACTTC. The encoded protein is CASSVDSWEETQYF. Looking up the rest from reference TRBV9 and TRBJ2-5 gives the full variable domain: DSGVTQTPKHLITATGQRVTLRCSPRSGDLSVYWYQQSLDQGLQFLIQYYNGEERAKGNILERFSAQQFPDLHSELNLSSLELGDSALYFCASSVDSWEETQYFGPGTRLLVL.

This clonotype was counted ten times or more. The chain joins TRBV6-5 to TRBJ2-3; D is undetermined. Trimming took 6 bases from V and 2 from J, leaving 9 bases between them. The CDR3 consists of 13 residues. CDR1 MNHEY and CDR2 SVGAGI come from the germline V gene. CDR3 loop: CASRIGFTDTQYF. The CDR3 region has the DNA TGTGCCAGCAGAATAGGTTTCACAGATACGCAGTATTTT.

This clonotype was seen more than once but under ten times. The V gene is TRBV19, the J gene TRBJ2-2; possible D gene TRBD1, 5 bases. Per germline, CDR1 LNHDA and CDR2 SQIVND (reference sequence). V was cut by 1 base and J by 7 bases, with 13 bases left in between. This CDR3 comprises 15 residues. Here the CDR3 reads CASSIVGQGDGELFF. CDR3 coding DNA: TGTGCCAGTAGTATAGTGGGCCAGGGCGACGGGGAGCTGTTTTTT.

The V gene is TRBV9, the J gene TRBJ1-2; a possible D gene is TRBD1 (6 bases). Germline assignment: CDR1 SGDLS and CDR2 YYNGEE. Trimming took 0 bases from V and 5 from J, leaving 11 bases between them. This CDR3 contains 14 residues. This chain's CDR3 is CASSVGDQGYGYTF. DNA for the CDR3: TGTGCCAGCAGCGTAGGTGACCAGGGGTATGGCTACACCTTC.

This clonotype was seen repeatedly, ten times or more. V and J are TRBV12-3 or TRBV12-4 and TRBJ2-7; 7 bases fit TRBD2. The CDR3 is 12 residues long. Germline trimming cut 3 bases from V and 6 bases from J; bases unmatched to any gene: 2. The CDR3 DNA follows: TGTGCCAGCAGTTTGGGAGGGACCGAGCAGTACTTC. This codes for CASSLGGTEQYF.

This clonotype was detected many times. J is TRBJ2-7 and V is TRBV28; the D gene could be TRBD1 or TRBD2 (5 bases each). This CDR3 is built from 14 residues. Trimming removed 5 bases from V and 2 bases from J, with 13 bases in between. Germline V gives CDR1 MDHEN, CDR2 SYDVKM. The CDR3 DNA reads as TGTGCCAGCAGTCCGGGGACGTCCACCTACGAGCAGTACGTC. Amino acids: CASSPGTSTYEQYV.

There are a few counts of this clonotype. The genes are TRBV10-3 and TRBJ2-2; D gene ambiguous. The V gene's germline CDR1 is ENHRY and CDR2 SYGVKD. Trimming removed 4 bases from V and 5 bases from J, with 8 bases in between. CDR3 length: 13 residues. The DNA for the CDR3 is TGTGCCATCAGTGGGCCCGGTACCGGGGAGCTGTTTTTT. Its translation: CAISGPGTGELFF.

The chain joins TRBV5-1 to TRBJ2-1; TRBD1 aligns across 11 bases. CDR1 SGHRS and CDR2 YFSETQ come from the germline V gene. This CDR3 region has 17 residues. V lost 0 bases, J lost 5 bases, and 7 bases stayed unmatched. The CDR3 spells CASSLDPRDRGDNEQFF. For the CDR3, the DNA is TGCGCCAGCAGCTTGGATCCCCGGGACAGGGGGGACAATGAGCAGTTCTTC.

This rearrangement joins TRBV6-5 to TRBJ2-7, with 8 bases aligning to TRBD2. The CDR3 extends over 16 amino acids. Unmatched junction bases numbered 10, after V lost 6 bases and J lost 0 bases. Germline CDR1 MNHEY, CDR2 SVGAGI. The CDR3 region has the DNA TGTGCCAGCAGCGAACGTAGCGGGGCGAGCTCCTACGAGCAGTACTTC. Translation: CASSERSGASSYEQYF.